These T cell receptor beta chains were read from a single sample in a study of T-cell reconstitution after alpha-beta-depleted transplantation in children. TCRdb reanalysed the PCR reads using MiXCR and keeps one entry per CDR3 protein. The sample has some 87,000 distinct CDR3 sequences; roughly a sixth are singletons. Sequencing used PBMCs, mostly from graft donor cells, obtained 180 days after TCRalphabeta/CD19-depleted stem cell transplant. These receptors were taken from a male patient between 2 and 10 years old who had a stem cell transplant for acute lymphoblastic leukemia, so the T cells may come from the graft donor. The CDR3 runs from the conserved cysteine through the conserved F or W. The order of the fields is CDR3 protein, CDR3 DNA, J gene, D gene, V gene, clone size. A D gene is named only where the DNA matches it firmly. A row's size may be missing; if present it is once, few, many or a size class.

CDR3: CASSSDSSGRAKEQYF
DNA: TGTGCCAGCAGCTCGGACTCTAGCGGGAGGGCTAAGGAGCAGTACTTC
J: TRBJ2-7
D: TRBD2
V: TRBV7-9
size: -

CDR3: CASSPYNEQFF
DNA: TGTGCCAGCAGTCCCTACAATGAGCAGTTCTTC
J: TRBJ2-1
D: -
V: TRBV28
size: many

CDR3: CASSARQDDYGYTF
DNA: TGCGCCAGCAGTGCAAGACAGGATGACTATGGCTACACCTTC
J: TRBJ1-2
D: -
V: TRBV10-1
size: few

CDR3: CASSLAGQANTEAFF
DNA: TGTGCCAGCAGCTTAGCGGGACAGGCGAACACTGAAGCTTTCTTT
J: TRBJ1-1
D: TRBD1
V: TRBV7-9
size: many

CDR3: CASSGITFFYEQYF
DNA: TGTGCCAGCAGTGGGATCACGTTTTTCTACGAGCAGTACTTC
J: TRBJ2-7
D: -
V: TRBV6-1
size: -

CDR3: CSAEEDSGEKLFF
DNA: TGCAGCGCCGAAGAAGACAGTGGTGAAAAACTGTTTTTT
J: TRBJ1-4
D: -
V: TRBV29-1
size: many

CDR3: CASSDRVLETQYF
DNA: TGTGCCAGCAGTGACAGGGTATTAGAGACCCAGTACTTC
J: TRBJ2-5
D: -
V: TRBV6-1
size: -

CDR3: CASSARAAGDKSTDTQYF
DNA: TGTGCCAGCAGCGCAAGGGCGGCGGGGGATAAGAGCACAGATACGCAGTATTTT
J: TRBJ2-3
D: TRBD2
V: TRBV11-1
size: -

CDR3: CASSKGTGAASDYGYTF
DNA: TGTGCCAGCAGCAAAGGGACAGGGGCCGCTAGTGACTATGGCTACACCTTC
J: TRBJ1-2
D: TRBD1
V: TRBV6-1
size: -

CDR3: CASRRQRTTTRNQPQHF
DNA: TGTGCCAGCCGAAGACAGCGAACAACGACCAGGAATCAGCCCCAGCATTTT
J: TRBJ1-5
D: -
V: TRBV6-2/TRBV6-3
size: few

CDR3: CASSQGVRTAVAKNIQYF
DNA: TGTGCCAGCAGCCAAGGGGTTCGGACAGCCGTAGCCAAAAACATTCAGTACTTC
J: TRBJ2-4
D: -
V: TRBV3-1
size: -

CDR3: CASSLRWAGDTEAFF
DNA: TGCGCCAGCAGCTTGAGATGGGCGGGGGACACTGAAGCTTTCTTT
J: TRBJ1-1
D: -
V: TRBV5-1
size: -

CDR3: CASTGEGGGGELFF
DNA: TGTGCCAGCACGGGAGAGGGAGGAGGCGGGGAGCTGTTTTTT
J: TRBJ2-2
D: -
V: TRBV2
size: -

CDR3: CSARKPGTGNTGELFF
DNA: TGCAGTGCTAGGAAACCCGGGACAGGGAACACCGGGGAGCTGTTTTTT
J: TRBJ2-2
D: TRBD1
V: TRBV20-1
size: once

CDR3: CASPLGDPSETQYF
DNA: TGCGCCAGCCCCCTTGGCGACCCCAGCGAGACCCAGTACTTC
J: TRBJ2-5
D: -
V: TRBV5-1
size: once

CDR3: CASSDGGGKGYNEQFF
DNA: TGTGCCAGCAGCGACGGAGGGGGCAAAGGCTACAATGAGCAGTTCTTC
J: TRBJ2-1
D: -
V: TRBV7-7
size: -

CDR3: CASSSHGPDTQYF
DNA: TGTGCCAGCAGCTCCCATGGACCGGATACGCAGTATTTT
J: TRBJ2-3
D: -
V: TRBV7-2
size: few

CDR3: CASTTGVLGSPLHF
DNA: TGTGCCAGCACCACCGGAGTCCTGGGGTCACCCCTCCACTTT
J: TRBJ1-6
D: -
V: TRBV25-1
size: few

CDR3: CASSLSRSGGGQGVQYF
DNA: TGTGCCAGCAGTTTATCGAGGTCGGGGGGCGGACAAGGAGTGCAGTATTTT
J: TRBJ2-3
D: -
V: TRBV27
size: -

CDR3: CASQRGQDYTGELFF
DNA: TGTGCCAGCCAGAGGGGACAGGACTACACCGGGGAGCTGTTTTTT
J: TRBJ2-2
D: TRBD1
V: TRBV6-2/TRBV6-3
size: -

CDR3: CASSESRLSSYNEQFF
DNA: TGCGCCAGCAGTGAGTCGCGCTTAAGCTCCTACAATGAGCAGTTCTTC
J: TRBJ2-1
D: -
V: TRBV10-1
size: -

CDR3: CASSLALGGAGNIYEQYF
DNA: TGTGCCAGCAGCTTAGCCCTGGGAGGGGCGGGAAATATATACGAGCAGTACTTC
J: TRBJ2-7
D: TRBD2
V: TRBV7-2
size: few

CDR3: CASSYGQFRFF
DNA: TGTGCCAGCAGCTATGGACAGTTTCGGTTCTTC
J: TRBJ2-1
D: -
V: TRBV7-9
size: -

CDR3: CASSLGTPFNEKLFF
DNA: TGTGCCAGCAGCCTCGGGACACCTTTTAATGAAAAACTGTTTTTT
J: TRBJ1-4
D: -
V: TRBV7-2
size: few

CDR3: CASSQEGRGSGYNEQFF
DNA: TGCGCCAGCAGCCAAGAGGGAAGGGGGTCAGGGTACAATGAGCAGTTCTTC
J: TRBJ2-1
D: -
V: TRBV4-3
size: -

CDR3: CASSAATVYEKLFF
DNA: TGTGCCAGCAGTGCAGCCACAGTTTATGAAAAACTGTTTTTT
J: TRBJ1-4
D: -
V: TRBV12-3/TRBV12-4
size: many

CDR3: CSFGLAGAGQYF
DNA: TGCAGTTTTGGACTAGCGGGAGCGGGGCAGTACTTC
J: TRBJ2-7
D: TRBD2
V: TRBV20-1
size: few

CDR3: CASSLHGSQETQYF
DNA: TGTGCCAGCAGTTTACACGGGAGTCAAGAGACCCAGTACTTC
J: TRBJ2-5
D: -
V: TRBV28
size: many

CDR3: CASSSGHQASEAFF
DNA: TGTGCCAGCAGTTCAGGACATCAGGCCTCTGAAGCTTTCTTT
J: TRBJ1-1
D: -
V: TRBV12-3/TRBV12-4
size: few

CDR3: CASSSGQQETQYF
DNA: TGCGCCAGCAGCTCCGGACAGCAAGAGACCCAGTACTTC
J: TRBJ2-5
D: -
V: TRBV10-1
size: -